This entry lists 30 T cell receptor beta chains sequenced from one sample in a study of CD8+ T cells in alopecia areata. RNA extraction and reverse transcription yielded cDNA as sequencing template. Profiled with immunoSEQ multiplex PCR; TCRdb holds only in-frame clones, not every one. The sample yields approximately 150,000 clones, 45% to 60% seen once. The sample taken for sequencing was CD4+ T cells sorted from blood. These receptors were collected from a human donor in good health.

The chain has TRBV11-2 and TRBJ1-1; D unclear. The CDR3 is made up of 14 amino acids. Looked up from germline, CDR1 is SGHAT and CDR2 is FQNNGV. The ends were cut back, 6 bases at V and 3 bases at J, with 14 bases in the middle. The CDR3: CASSNYVGDTEAFF. DNA for the CDR3: TGTGCCAGCAGTAACTACGTCGGGGACACTGAAGCTTTCTTT.

The J gene is TRBJ2-1, the V gene TRBV30, with TRBD1 matching 9 bases. The CDR3 loop spans 14 amino acids. In germline, CDR1 is GTSNPN, CDR2 SVGIG (reference sequence). Trimming removed 7 bases from V and 8 bases from J; junction bases left unmatched: 12. CDR3 nucleotides: TGTGCCTCCTCGACCCGGGACAGGGCCTATGAGCAGTTCTTC. As protein: CASSTRDRAYEQFF.

J is TRBJ1-1 and V is TRBV9; D is perhaps TRBD1 (5 bases). Deletions cut 0 bases from V and 3 bases from J, with 12 bases between. This CDR3 is built from 15 residues. The V gene's germline CDR1 is SGDLS and CDR2 YYNGEE. The CDR3 sequence is CASSVGGGLDTEAFF. CDR3 bases: TGTGCCAGCAGCGTAGGTGGGGGTTTGGACACTGAAGCTTTCTTT.

The V gene is TRBV7-9, the J gene TRBJ1-1; D gene unclear. The V and J ends lost 5 bases and 5 bases respectively, with 12 bases between them. The germline V gene has CDR1 SEHNR and CDR2 FQNEAQ (reference sequence). The CDR3 runs 13 residues. CDR3 residues: CASSADAGTEAFF. The CDR3 nucleotides are TGTGCCAGCAGCGCCGATGCGGGGACTGAAGCTTTCTTT.

The rearrangement links TRBV29-1 to TRBJ1-1; D call uncertain. With 7 bases removed from V and 1 base from J, the gap between germline ends came to 7 bases. Germline values: CDR1 SQVTM, CDR2 ANQGSEA. The CDR3 spans 11 residues. The CDR3 DNA reads TGCAGCGGGCTGGGGAACACTGAAGCTTTCTTT. It is translated as CSGLGNTEAFF.

This clone was observed a single time. The V and J genes are TRBV6-5 and TRBJ2-7; 7 positions agree with TRBD2. After removal of 7 bases from V and 3 bases from J, the junction contained 12 bases not matched to a gene. Germline CDR1 is MNHEY and CDR2 is SVGAGI. This CDR3 comprises 15 residues. CDR3 in amino acids: CASTPRGRAHYEQYF. The CDR3 DNA sequence: TGTGCCAGCACCCCTCGTGGGAGGGCCCACTACGAGCAGTACTTC.

The gene calls are TRBV18 and TRBJ1-4, with 8 positions matching TRBD1. Trimming took 6 bases from V and 8 from J; bases not matched to a gene: 8. The CDR3 has 14 residues. From germline, CDR1 is KGHSH and CDR2 LQKENI. The CDR3 reads CASSPTGVGEKLFF. Here the CDR3 DNA reads TGTGCCAGCTCCCCGACAGGGGTTGGAGAAAAACTGTTTTTT.

A few counts support this clone. The J gene is TRBJ2-1, the V gene TRBV4-1, with 10 nucleotides matching TRBD2. Germline CDR1 is MGHRA and CDR2 is YSYEKL. The trim removed 4 bases at V and 4 bases at J, leaving 7 bases unmatched. The CDR3 runs to 16 residues. The CDR3 here is CASSRGGLASYNEQFF. CDR3 DNA: TGCGCCAGCAGCCGCGGGGGACTAGCGAGTTACAATGAGCAGTTCTTC.

This clone was seen a handful of times. V gene TRBV29-1 combines with J gene TRBJ2-5; D gene ambiguous. This CDR3 comprises 12 residues. Germline CDR1 is SQVTM and CDR2 is ANQGSEA. Between the trimmed V and J ends, which lost 7 bases and 10 bases, there was a span of 19 bases. The DNA for the CDR3 is TGCAGCGCTGGTCTTTCAGAAGTTGACCAGTACTTC. It translates to CSAGLSEVDQYF.

The chain couples TRBV4-1 to TRBJ1-5; a possible D gene is TRBD1 (5 bases). The germline V gene encodes CDR1 MGHRA and CDR2 YSYEKL. The CDR3 sequence is 14 residues long. V gave up 5 bases and J gave up 4 bases, with 12 bases separating them. Here the CDR3 DNA reads TGCGCCAGCAGCTATGGGACGGCTAATCAGCCCCAGCATTTT. It is translated as CASSYGTANQPQHF.

V gene TRBV5-1 combines with J gene TRBJ1-1; D gene ambiguous. CDR1 and CDR2 from the germline V gene are SGHRS and YFSETQ. CDR3 length equals 13 residues. Trimming took off 5 bases at V and 1 base at J, with 9 bases between the two ends. This CDR3 reads CASRPTANTEAFF. As DNA, the CDR3 is TGCGCCAGCAGACCTACAGCGAACACTGAAGCTTTCTTT. Full variable domain (rest looked up from reference TRBV5-1 and TRBJ1-1): KAGVTQTPRYLIKTRGQQVTLSCSPISGHRSVSWYQQTPGQGLQFLFEYFSETQRNKGNFPGRFSGRQFSNSRSEMNVSTLELGDSALYLCASRPTANTEAFFGQGTRLTVV.

The chain is built from TRBV30 and TRBJ2-3; 11 nucleotides line up with TRBD1. V was pared by 1 base and J by 3 bases, with 6 bases of the junction left unmatched. The CDR3 runs 16 residues. Germline V gene lookup returns CDR1 GTSNPN and CDR2 SVGIG (reference sequence). The CDR3 spells CAWSAGTGGSTDTQYF. The CDR3 DNA is TGTGCCTGGAGTGCCGGGACAGGGGGTAGTACAGATACGCAGTATTTT.

A few counts support this clone. The rearrangement links TRBV27 to TRBJ1-1, with 7 positions matching TRBD1. CDR1 is MNHEY and CDR2 is SMNVEV in the germline V gene (reference sequence). The CDR3 is 13 amino acids. Unmatched junction bases numbered 1, after V lost 2 bases and J lost 4 bases. Here the CDR3 reads CASSLAGGTEAFF. Written as DNA, the CDR3 is TGTGCCAGCAGTTTAGCAGGGGGCACTGAAGCTTTCTTT.

The chain has TRBV6-1 and TRBJ2-1, with D possibly TRBD2 on 6 matching bases. The CDR3 extends over 12 amino acids. Between the trimmed V and J ends, which lost 5 bases and 12 bases, there was a span of 14 bases. Germline CDR1 is MNHNS and CDR2 is SASEGT. This chain's CDR3 is CASSLDGRGQFF. The CDR3 nucleotides read TGTGCCAGCAGTCTCGATGGGCGGGGGCAGTTCTTC.

This clone came up once. V is TRBV7-9 and J is TRBJ1-5; maybe TRBD1 (5 bases). V lost 1 base and J lost 5, with 15 bases in between. The germline V gene has CDR1 SEHNR and CDR2 FQNEAQ (reference sequence). The CDR3 spans 16 residues. The CDR3 DNA is TGTGCCAGCAGCTTAGTCGCTGGCTGGGGGGATCAGCCCCAGCATTTT. This gives the protein CASSLVAGWGDQPQHF.

The chain employs TRBV6-1 and TRBJ2-6; D unclear. Trimming shortened V by 5 bases and J by 0 bases, and 2 bases separated the two germline ends. Germline V gene sequence: CDR1 MNHNS, CDR2 SASEGT. The CDR3 sequence is 13 residues long. Here the CDR3 reads CASSSSGANVLTF. CDR3 bases: TGTGCCAGCAGTAGCTCTGGGGCCAACGTCCTGACTTTC.

This chain uses TRBV5-1 with TRBJ2-3, with 7 bases lining up with TRBD1. Germline V gene lookup returns CDR1 SGHRS and CDR2 YFSETQ. With V trimmed by 5 bases and J by 3 bases, 9 bases remained unmatched. The CDR3 is made up of 15 amino acids. This CDR3 reads CASSYRDRTTDTQYF. The CDR3 bases are TGCGCCAGCAGTTATCGGGACAGAACAACAGATACGCAGTATTTT.

The genes are TRBV2 and TRBJ2-1; D call uncertain. Germline CDR1 is SNHLY and CDR2 is FYNNEI. The CDR3 runs to 15 residues. V was clipped by 3 bases and J by 6 bases, with 15 bases between them. The CDR3 nucleotides are TGTGCCAGCAGTGACGGCTCGCCGTTGGCCAATGAGCAGTTCTTC. It encodes CASSDGSPLANEQFF.

The V gene is TRBV4-1, the J gene TRBJ2-5, with D possibly called TRBD1 or TRBD2 (6 bases each). Germline lookup yields CDR1 MGHRA and CDR2 YSYEKL. The CDR3 is 15 amino acids. Trimming pared 2 bases from V and 3 bases from J, leaving 13 bases between. Here the CDR3 DNA reads TGCGCCAGCAGCCAACCCCGGGGGACAAAAGAGACCCAGTACTTC. It is translated as CASSQPRGTKETQYF.

The V and J genes are TRBV30 and TRBJ2-3; 7 bases match TRBD2. V gave up 0 bases and J gave up 0 bases; unmatched junction bases: 3. This CDR3 region has 15 residues. Germline CDR1 and CDR2: GTSNPN and SVGIG (reference sequence). The CDR3 DNA follows: TGTGCCTGGAGTGTACTTAGCGGGAGCACAGATACGCAGTATTTT. Translating gives CAWSVLSGSTDTQYF.

The chain couples TRBV11-2 to TRBJ2-5; 8 bases agree with TRBD1. With 5 bases clipped from V and 3 bases from J, the junction kept 8 bases outside the gene matches. The CDR3 consists of 15 residues. Germline V lookup: CDR1 SGHAT, CDR2 FQNNGV. The CDR3 nucleotides are TGTGCCAGCAGCGGAATAGGACAGGGAGAAGAGACCCAGTACTTC. Translating gives CASSGIGQGEETQYF.

The chain couples TRBV12-5 to TRBJ1-1; a possible D gene is TRBD1 (5 bases). V dropped 1 base and J dropped 1 base, with 16 bases sitting between them. Looked up from germline, CDR1 is LGHNT and CDR2 is FRNRAP. This CDR3 is built from 17 residues. This CDR3 reads CASGLASLGGGNTEAFF. In nucleotides, the CDR3 is TGTGCTAGTGGTTTGGCATCCTTGGGGGGAGGGAACACTGAAGCTTTCTTT.

This clone has just a few counts. The chain couples TRBV29-1 to TRBJ2-1; D uncertain. CDR1 and CDR2 (germline): SQVTM, ANQGSEA. The ends were cut back, 8 bases at V and 10 bases at J, with 15 bases in the middle. CDR3 length: 11 residues. For the CDR3, the DNA is TGCAGCCACGGATACCTCGGGGAGCAGTTCTTC. Protein product: CSHGYLGEQFF.

Points on this clone: Distinct nucleotide sequences in the sample also encode this CDR3. The chain couples TRBV2 to TRBJ2-3; unclear D gene. The CDR3 totals 11 residues. Trimming left V 4 bases short and J 2 bases short, with 1 base between. The germline V gene encodes CDR1 SNHLY and CDR2 FYNNEI. The CDR3 loop is CASSATDTQYF. The CDR3 DNA follows: TGTGCCAGCAGTGCCACAGATACGCAGTATTTT.

The chain is built from TRBV28 and TRBJ1-1; no clear D gene. Germline V lookup: CDR1 MDHEN, CDR2 SYDVKM. There are 8 residues in the CDR3. The CDR3 nucleotides are TGTGGAGAGACTGAAGCTTTCTTT. It specifies CGETEAFF.

A few counts support this clone. This sequence joins TRBV29-1 and TRBJ1-2, with D unresolved. The V end lost 7 bases, the J end lost 6 bases, and 3 bases lay between the germline ends. This CDR3 has 8 amino acids. Germline CDR1 SQVTM, CDR2 ANQGSEA. The CDR3 coding sequence is TGCAGCGGGGATGGCTACACCTTC. Its protein is CSGDGYTF.

The chain employs TRBV6-6 and TRBJ2-2, with 9 bases that match TRBD2. V was clipped by 6 bases and J by 1 base; unmatched bases: 3. This CDR3 is built from 15 residues. The germline CDR1 and CDR2 sequences are MNHNY and SVGAGI (reference sequence). The CDR3 coding sequence is TGTGCCAGCAGGCAGACTAGCGGGAACACCGGGGAGCTGTTTTTT. Its protein is CASRQTSGNTGELFF.

This clone was counted only a few times. The chain has TRBV29-1 and TRBJ1-5, with TRBD1 matching 10 bases. This CDR3 has 12 residues. Germline V lookup: CDR1 SQVTM, CDR2 ANQGSEA. Trimming cost V 4 bases and J 9 bases; bases outside gene matches: 3. Written as DNA, the CDR3 is TGCAGCGTTGGGACAGGGGGAGCGCCCCAGCATTTT. The encoded protein is CSVGTGGAPQHF.

This clone has just a few counts. The gene calls are TRBV15 and TRBJ2-4; D not certain. Trimming cost V 0 bases and J 0 bases, with 12 bases left between them. Germline CDR1 LNHNV, CDR2 YYDKDF (reference sequence). The CDR3 sequence is 17 residues long. CDR3 bases: TGTGCCACCAGCAGAGATTTGTTTGGGATAGCCAAAAACATTCAGTACTTC. Protein product: CATSRDLFGIAKNIQYF.

This clone showed up just a few times. V is TRBV7-9 and J is TRBJ1-4, with D maybe TRBD1 (6 bases). Germline V gives CDR1 SEHNR, CDR2 FQNEAQ (reference sequence). V lost 4 bases, J lost 7 bases, and 16 bases lay in between. This CDR3 comprises 15 residues. The CDR3 DNA follows: TGTGCCAGCAGCTCCCTCAAGGGGGTACGTGAAAAACTGTTTTTT. Translated: CASSSLKGVREKLFF.